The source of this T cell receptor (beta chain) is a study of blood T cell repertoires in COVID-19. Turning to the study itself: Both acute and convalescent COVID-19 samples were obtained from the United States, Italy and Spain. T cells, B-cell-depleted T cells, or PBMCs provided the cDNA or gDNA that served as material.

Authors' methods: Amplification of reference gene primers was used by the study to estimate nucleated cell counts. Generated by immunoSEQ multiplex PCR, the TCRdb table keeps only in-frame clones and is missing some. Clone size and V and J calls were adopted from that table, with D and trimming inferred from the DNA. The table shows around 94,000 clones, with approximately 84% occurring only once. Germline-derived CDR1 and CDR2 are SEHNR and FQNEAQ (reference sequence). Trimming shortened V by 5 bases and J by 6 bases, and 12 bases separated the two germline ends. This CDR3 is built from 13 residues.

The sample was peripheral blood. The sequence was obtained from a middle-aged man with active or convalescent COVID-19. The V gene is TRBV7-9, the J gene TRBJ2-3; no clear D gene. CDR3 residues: CASSTSGGDTQYF. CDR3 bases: TGTGCCAGCAGCACGTCCGGCGGCGATACGCAGTATTTT.